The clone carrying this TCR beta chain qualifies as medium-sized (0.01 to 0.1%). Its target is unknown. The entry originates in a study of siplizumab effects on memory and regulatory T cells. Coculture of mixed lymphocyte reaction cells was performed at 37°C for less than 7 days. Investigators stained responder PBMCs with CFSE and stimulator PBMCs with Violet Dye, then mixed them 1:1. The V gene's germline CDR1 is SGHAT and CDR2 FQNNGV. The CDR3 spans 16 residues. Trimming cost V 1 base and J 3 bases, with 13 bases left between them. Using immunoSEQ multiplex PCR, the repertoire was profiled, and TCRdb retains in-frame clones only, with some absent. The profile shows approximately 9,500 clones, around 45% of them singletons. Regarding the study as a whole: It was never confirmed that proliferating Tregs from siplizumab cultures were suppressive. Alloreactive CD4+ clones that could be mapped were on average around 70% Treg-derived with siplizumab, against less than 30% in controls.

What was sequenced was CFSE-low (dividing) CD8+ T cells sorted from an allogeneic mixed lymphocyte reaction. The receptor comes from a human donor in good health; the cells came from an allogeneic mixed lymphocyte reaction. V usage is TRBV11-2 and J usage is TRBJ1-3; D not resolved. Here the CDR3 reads CASSLVLGLIGNTIYF. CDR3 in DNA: TGTGCCAGCAGCTTAGTCCTCGGCCTAATTGGAAACACCATATATTTT. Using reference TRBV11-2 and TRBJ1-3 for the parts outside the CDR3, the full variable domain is EAGVAQSPRYKIIEKRQSVAFWCNPISGHATLYWYQQILGQGPKLLIQFQNNGVVDDSQLPKDRFSAERLKGVDSTLKIQPAKLEDSAVYLCASSLVLGLIGNTIYFGEGSWLTVV.